Each of the 15 T cell receptor beta chains below was sequenced from the same sample in a study of T cells in narcolepsy. Repertoires were generated with immunoSEQ multiplex PCR, while TCRdb's copy carries only in-frame clones and drops some. The sample lists over 25,000 clones, roughly 90% occurring once. The material sequenced was CD45RA- memory CD4+ T cells from PBMCs. These receptors were taken from a human donor with narcolepsy.

The chain carries TRBV30 and TRBJ1-3, with D unresolved. V lost 0 bases and J 8 bases, leaving 11 bases between the germline ends. Per germline, CDR1 GTSNPN and CDR2 SVGIG (reference sequence). The CDR3 covers 13 residues. The CDR3 DNA sequence: TGTGCCTGGAGTGTGGGTCAGTCCTACACCATATATTTT. It translates to CAWSVGQSYTIYF.

V usage is TRBV7-9 and J usage is TRBJ1-2; the D gene is possibly TRBD1 (5 bases). Trimming took off 1 base at V and 5 bases at J, with 11 bases between the two ends. Per the germline V gene, CDR1 is SEHNR and CDR2 is FQNEAQ (reference sequence). The CDR3 covers 14 residues. The CDR3 nucleotides are TGTGCCAGCAGCTTAGGTGGGGCGCAGTATGGCTACACCTTC. Its protein is CASSLGGAQYGYTF.

The chain couples TRBV6-1 to TRBJ1-5; D possibly corresponds to TRBD1 (5 bases). CDR3 length: 15 amino acids. Trimming removed 10 bases from V and 7 bases from J, with 23 bases in between. CDR1 is MNHNS and CDR2 is SASEGT in the germline V gene. CDR3 DNA sequence: TGTGCCACCAGGGATCCCAGCCCCATCCGGCAGCCCCAGCATTTT. Its translation is CATRDPSPIRQPQHF.

V and J are TRBV2 and TRBJ2-2, with D tentatively TRBD2 (6 bases). Germline values: CDR1 SNHLY, CDR2 FYNNEI. V was cut by 2 bases and J by 0 bases, with 10 bases left in between. CDR3 length: 16 amino acids. CDR3 sequence: CASSERAGSNTGELFF. DNA of the CDR3: TGTGCCAGCAGTGAAAGGGCGGGGTCGAACACCGGGGAGCTGTTTTTT.

This chain joins TRBV7-2 and TRBJ2-3; unclear D gene. The germline V gene has CDR1 SGHTA and CDR2 FQGNSA. The CDR3 sequence is 11 residues long. Trimming took 3 bases from V and 5 from J, leaving 3 bases between them. The CDR3 DNA sequence: TGTGCCAGCAGCTTTAAAGATACGCAGTATTTT. It is translated as CASSFKDTQYF.

In its sample, this clone is large. This sequence joins TRBV18 and TRBJ1-6, with D possibly matching TRBD1 (6 bases). This CDR3 contains 17 residues. The V and J ends lost 3 bases and 7 bases respectively, with 19 bases between them. Germline CDR1 KGHSH, CDR2 LQKENI. CDR3 sequence (DNA): TGTGCCAGCTCACCCTTTGGCGGGACACCGGGGAATTCACCCCTCCACTTT. It specifies CASSPFGGTPGNSPLHF. Full variable domain (missing parts from reference TRBV18 and TRBJ1-6): NAGVMQNPRHLVRRRGQEARLRCSPMKGHSHVYWYRQLPEEGLKFMVYLQKENIIDESGMPKERFSAEFPKEGPSILRIQQVVRGDSAAYFCASSPFGGTPGNSPLHFGNGTRLTVT.

The DNA for the CDR3 is TGTGCCAGCTCGGAGCGGGGCACAGATACGCAGTATTTT. This sequence encodes CASSERGTDTQYF. The chain joins TRBV6-1 to TRBJ2-3, with D maybe TRBD2 (6 bases). CDR1 is MNHNS, CDR2 SASEGT, per germline. Trimming stripped 8 bases from V and 1 base from J, with 10 bases between. The CDR3 contains 13 residues.

The chain couples TRBV28 to TRBJ2-1; D unresolved. The V gene lost 6 bases and the J gene lost 5 bases, with 8 bases spanning the gap. The CDR3 sequence is 12 residues long. Germline CDR1 is MDHEN and CDR2 is SYDVKM. CDR3 DNA sequence: TGTGCCAGCAGGGGGTTGAACAATGAGCAGTTCTTC. Protein sequence: CASRGLNNEQFF.

The genes are TRBV30 and TRBJ1-4; D is undetermined. The CDR3 totals 14 residues. CDR1 and CDR2 from the germline V gene are GTSNPN and SVGIG (reference sequence). Trimming took 0 bases from V and 8 from J, leaving 13 bases between them. The CDR3 sequence: CAWSVGGGGEKLFF. DNA of the CDR3: TGTGCCTGGAGTGTCGGCGGCGGCGGGGAAAAACTGTTTTTT. Full variable domain (remainder filled in from reference TRBV30 and TRBJ1-4): SQTIHQWPATLVQPVGSPLSLECTVEGTSNPNLYWYRQAAGRGLQLLFYSVGIGQISSEVPQNLSASRPQDRQFILSSKKLLLSDSGFYLCAWSVGGGGEKLFFGSGTQLSVL.

The chain uses TRBV5-4 and TRBJ2-5, with 8 bases that match TRBD2. The last part of the DNA fits TRBJ2-7 better; the J call may be wrong. The germline V gene encodes CDR1 SGHNT and CDR2 YYREEE (reference sequence). The CDR3 sequence is 19 residues long. CDR3 protein: CASSFIGLAGPVRTYEQYF. The CDR3 DNA is TGTGCCAGCAGCTTTATTGGGTTAGCGGGGCCCGTGAGGACCTACGAGCAGTACTTC.

The chain joins TRBV6-5 to TRBJ1-2, with 7 bases lining up with TRBD1. The J segment lost 7 bases and the V segment lost 2 bases, leaving 4 bases of the junction unmatched. CDR1 MNHEY and CDR2 SVGAGI come from the germline V gene. The CDR3 length is 13 residues. CDR3 loop: CASSYRDSRGYTF. CDR3 nucleotide sequence: TGTGCCAGCAGTTACCGGGACAGCCGTGGCTACACCTTC.

The chain uses TRBV27 and TRBJ2-7; maybe TRBD2 (5 bases). CDR3 length equals 11 residues. V lost 11 bases and J lost 8, with 16 bases in between. CDR1 is MNHEY, CDR2 SMNVEV, per germline (reference sequence). CDR3 in amino acids: CAGRTLGKQYF. CDR3 nucleotides: TGTGCCGGACGGACCCTCGGGAAGCAGTACTTC.

This sequence joins TRBV19 and TRBJ2-2, with D possibly TRBD1 on 5 matching bases. Trimming pared 7 bases from V and 6 bases from J, leaving 15 bases between. CDR1 is LNHDA and CDR2 is SQIVND in the germline V gene (reference sequence). The CDR3 contains 14 residues. CDR3 bases: TGTGCCAGTAAGGCAGGGTTCAGTTCCGGGGAGCTGTTTTTT. Amino acids: CASKAGFSSGELFF.

The chain has TRBV9 and TRBJ2-3; D remains unclear. The CDR3 has 11 amino acids. The V end lost 4 bases, the J end lost 2 bases, and 2 bases lay between the germline ends. Germline assignment: CDR1 SGDLS and CDR2 YYNGEE. CDR3 loop: CASSITDTQYF. In DNA form, the CDR3 reads TGTGCCAGCAGCATCACAGATACGCAGTATTTT.

V usage is TRBV15 and J usage is TRBJ1-4; TRBD1 matches at 9 bases. Germline assignment: CDR1 LNHNV and CDR2 YYDKDF (reference sequence). Trimming at V came to 1 base and at J to 8 bases, leaving 2 bases not matched to a gene. The CDR3 runs to 14 residues. CDR3 in amino acids: CATSRAGTGEKLFF. For the CDR3, the DNA is TGTGCCACCAGCAGAGCCGGGACAGGGGAAAAACTGTTTTTT.